The T cell receptor (beta chain) described here comes from a study of CXCR3-negative and CXCR3-positive naive CD8 T cells. General study findings and limits: Similarly elevated diversity marked both naive subsets, with memory CD8+ cells showing far lower diversity. Naive subsets had comparable surface CD5, so TRB CDR3 properties gauged TCR strength. Partial loss of CXCR3 expression followed cryopreservation; most assays used fresh PBMCs. Similar TRBV-TRBJ usage was seen in naive cells (both CXCR3-negative and CXCR3-positive), but memory cells differed.

The CDR3 contains 13 residues. Germline values: CDR1 SQVTM, CDR2 ANQGSEA. About this clonotype itself: Its specificity is unknown.

UMI labels and 5' RACE were used to prepare the TRB cDNA libraries. TCRdb re-called the 5' RACE reads, yielding one record per CDR3 amino acid sequence without DNA. This repertoire includes about 53,000 distinct CDR3 sequences. This TCR was sampled from a human donor in good health. Some clones in this sample may be carry-over from other donors' samples. Sequencing input: naive CXCR3- CD8+ T cells from blood. Subset in this sample: CD45RO-CCR7+CD27+CD95- naive CD8+ T cells lacking CXCR3 (TNR3-). The chain joins TRBV29-1 to TRBJ2-5. CDR3 in amino acids: CSVDGRPAETQYF.